Listed below are T cell receptor beta chains from one sample, sequenced in a study of blood T cell repertoires in COVID-19. TCRdb's copy holds only in-frame clones and misses some; the assay was immunoSEQ multiplex PCR. The profile shows about 100,000 clones, approximately 87% of them singletons. Specimen: peripheral blood. The origin of the receptors is a human donor in a cohort sampled during active COVID-19. The CDR3 runs from the conserved cysteine through the conserved F or W. A D gene is named only where the DNA matches it firmly. Size is stated for part of the rows, as once, few or many counts, or as a class when the clone is expanded.

.,TRBD2,TRBJ2-1,TRBV6-2/TRBV6-3,CASSWTSAYNEQFF,TGTGCCAGCAGCTGGACTAGCGCCTACAATGAGCAGTTCTTC
.,.,TRBJ2-2,TRBV11-2,CASSPYGGVNTGELFF,TGTGCCAGCAGCCCATACGGCGGGGTGAACACCGGGGAGCTGTTTTTT
few,TRBD1,TRBJ2-7,TRBV10-1,CASSAGTGGRDEQYF,TGCGCCAGCAGTGCCGGGACAGGTGGAAGGGACGAGCAGTACTTC
.,.,TRBJ2-3,TRBV29-1,CSVLGGSTDTQYF,TGCAGCGTTCTAGGGGGATCCACAGATACGCAGTATTTT
.,.,TRBJ1-5,TRBV2,CAKSGGQGSNQPQHF,TGTGCCAAAAGCGGGGGGCAGGGAAGCAATCAGCCCCAGCATTTT
.,TRBD2,TRBJ2-1,TRBV25-1,CASSRLAGEAYNEQFF,TGTGCCAGCAGTCGACTAGCGGGAGAGGCCTACAATGAGCAGTTCTTC
.,TRBD2,TRBJ2-3,TRBV11-3,CASSLGGGYTDTQYF,TGTGCCAGCAGCTTAGGGGGGGGATACACAGATACGCAGTATTTT
.,TRBD1,TRBJ1-2,TRBV5-1,CASSTGDRASNYGYTF,TGCGCCAGCAGCACTGGAGACAGGGCCAGTAACTATGGCTACACCTTC
.,.,TRBJ2-5,TRBV27,CASSSEVGWQETQYF,TGTGCCAGCAGTTCGGAGGTTGGGTGGCAAGAGACCCAGTACTTC
.,.,TRBJ1-3,TRBV9,CASSVDLNTIYF,TGTGCCAGCAGCGTAGATCTAAACACCATATATTTT
.,.,TRBJ2-1,TRBV6-5,CASTHLLEQFF,TGTGCCAGCACCCATTTGTTGGAGCAGTTCTTC
.,TRBD1,TRBJ1-2,TRBV5-6,CASSLLDRVEGYTF,TGTGCCAGCAGCCTACTGGACAGGGTTGAAGGCTACACCTTC
.,.,TRBJ1-5,TRBV6-7,CASTLKEGIPFGGNQPQHF,TGTGCCAGCACCCTAAAGGAGGGGATCCCTTTCGGTGGCAATCAGCCCCAGCATTTT
.,TRBD2,TRBJ2-5,TRBV9,CASSLFGSGGQETQYF,TGTGCCAGCAGTCTATTCGGGAGCGGGGGCCAAGAGACCCAGTACTTC
.,TRBD2,TRBJ2-1,TRBV9,CASSGGTSSYNEQFF,TGTGCCAGCAGCGGAGGGACTAGCTCCTACAATGAGCAGTTCTTC
.,.,TRBJ2-7,TRBV5-4,CASSVGSVGPYEQYF,TGTGCCAGCAGCGTGGGGTCGGTGGGGCCTTACGAGCAGTACTTC
few,.,TRBJ1-5,TRBV6-1,CASSDNSLSNQPQHF,TGTGCCAGCAGTGACAACAGTCTTAGCAATCAGCCCCAGCATTTT
.,.,TRBJ1-1,TRBV6-5,CASSYSRANTEAFF,TGTGCCAGCAGTTACTCGAGGGCGAACACTGAAGCTTTCTTT
.,.,TRBJ2-3,TRBV7-9,CASSAQSDTQYF,TGTGCCAGCAGCGCCCAGTCTGATACGCAGTATTTT
.,TRBD1,TRBJ2-7,TRBV10-3,CAIREPGQGTHEQYF,TGTGCCATCAGAGAACCGGGACAGGGTACCCACGAGCAGTACTTC
.,.,TRBJ2-2,TRBV21-1,CASSKPTSLPNTGELFF,TGTGCCAGCAGCAAGCCAACTAGCCTACCGAACACCGGGGAGCTGTTTTTT
.,.,TRBJ1-2,TRBV5-4,CASSPGSPRGSHSGGYTF,TGTGCCAGCAGCCCCGGAAGTCCCCGGGGGTCCCACTCGGGTGGCTACACCTTC
.,.,TRBJ1-5,TRBV6-5,CASSYAGNSNQPQHF,TGTGCCAGCAGTTATGCAGGGAATAGCAATCAGCCCCAGCATTTT
.,.,TRBJ1-3,TRBV29-1,CGGYSGNTIYF,TGCGGGGGGTACTCTGGAAACACCATATATTTT
.,TRBD2,TRBJ2-7,TRBV18,CASSPGTRGYEQYF,TGTGCCAGCTCCCCCGGGACTAGGGGGTACGAGCAGTACTTC
.,.,TRBJ2-7,TRBV4-1,CASSQDWAGPYEQYF,TGCGCCAGCAGCCAAGATTGGGCAGGCCCCTACGAGCAGTACTTC
.,.,TRBJ1-6,TRBV19,CASTRTAAGPGFNSPLHF,TGTGCCAGTACCAGGACTGCGGCCGGCCCGGGGTTTAATTCACCCCTCCACTTT
.,.,TRBJ2-7,TRBV28,CASSLSQGRGSYEQYF,TGTGCCAGCAGTTTGTCACAGGGACGGGGATCCTACGAGCAGTACTTC
.,.,TRBJ2-7,TRBV18,CASSPQSPPEQYF,TGTGCCAGCTCACCACAATCTCCCCCCGAGCAGTACTTC
once,TRBD1,TRBJ2-2,TRBV5-1,CASSLDRGVNGELFF,TGCGCCAGCAGCTTGGACAGGGGGGTTAACGGGGAGCTGTTTTTT
.,.,TRBJ2-1,TRBV9,CASSVERTSWLNEQFF,TGTGCCAGCAGCGTAGAGCGCACTAGCTGGCTTAATGAGCAGTTCTTC
.,.,TRBJ1-1,TRBV3-1/TRBV3-2,CASSQEGGRGTEAFF,TGTGCCAGCAGCCAAGAAGGCGGCAGAGGGACTGAAGCTTTCTTT
.,.,TRBJ1-6,TRBV6-5,CASSYSLNYSPLHF,TGTGCCAGCAGTTACTCTCTAAACTATTCACCCCTCCACTTT
few,TRBD1,TRBJ1-4,TRBV10-3,CAISSTGGASNEKLFF,TGTGCCATCAGTTCGACAGGGGGCGCATCTAATGAAAAACTGTTTTTT
.,TRBD1,TRBJ1-2,TRBV10-1,CASSPGTGPLGYTF,TGCGCCAGCAGTCCCGGGACAGGGCCTCTTGGCTACACCTTC
.,.,TRBJ1-3,TRBV2,CASSAYSGNTIYF,TGTGCCAGCAGTGCTTACTCTGGAAACACCATATATTTT
.,.,TRBJ1-5,TRBV6-2/TRBV6-3,CASSYRGGNQPQHF,TGTGCCAGCAGTTACCGCGGGGGCAATCAGCCCCAGCATTTT
few,TRBD1,TRBJ2-2,TRBV19,CATRDRGDTGELFF,TGTGCCACCCGGGACAGGGGAGACACCGGGGAGCTGTTTTTT
.,TRBD2,TRBJ2-5,TRBV10-2,CASTPGLAGETQYF,TGCGCCAGCACTCCCGGCCTAGCGGGGGAGACCCAGTACTTC
.,TRBD1,TRBJ1-2,TRBV5-1,CASSTNGQGNYGYTF,TGCGCCAGCAGCACGAATGGACAGGGTAACTATGGCTACACCTTC
.,TRBD2,TRBJ2-3,TRBV18,CASSSSGSTDTQYF,TGTGCCAGCTCATCTAGCGGGAGCACAGATACGCAGTATTTT
.,TRBD1,TRBJ1-5,TRBV28,CANQGGGNQPQHF,TGTGCCAACCAGGGGGGAGGCAATCAGCCCCAGCATTTT
once,.,TRBJ1-1,TRBV5-4,CASTIGGYRNTEAFF,TGTGCCAGCACCATTGGGGGGTATAGGAACACTGAAGCTTTCTTT
few,TRBD1,TRBJ1-1,TRBV7-8,CASSLDRGSFFTEAFF,TGTGCCAGCAGCTTAGACAGGGGGTCGTTTTTCACTGAAGCTTTCTTT
.,TRBD1,TRBJ1-2,TRBV10-2,CASAGTGLNYGYTF,TGCGCCAGCGCTGGGACAGGACTAAACTATGGCTACACCTTC
.,TRBD2,TRBJ2-2,TRBV24-1,CATSDPTSGRAGELFF,TGTGCCACCAGTGACCCGACTAGCGGGAGGGCCGGGGAGCTGTTTTTT
few,TRBD1,TRBJ1-1,TRBV7-9,CASSLGTGPTEAFF,TGTGCCAGCAGCTTAGGGACAGGACCCACTGAAGCTTTCTTT
.,.,TRBJ2-2,TRBV2,CASSALSGPAGELFF,TGTGCCAGCAGTGCTTTGTCAGGTCCTGCCGGGGAGCTGTTTTTT
.,.,TRBJ2-3,TRBV10-1,CASSATDTQYF,TGCGCCAGCAGTGCTACAGATACGCAGTATTTT
.,TRBD1,TRBJ2-4,TRBV10-3,CAISDEGAIPNIQYF,TGTGCCATCAGTGATGAGGGGGCGATTCCAAACATTCAGTACTTC